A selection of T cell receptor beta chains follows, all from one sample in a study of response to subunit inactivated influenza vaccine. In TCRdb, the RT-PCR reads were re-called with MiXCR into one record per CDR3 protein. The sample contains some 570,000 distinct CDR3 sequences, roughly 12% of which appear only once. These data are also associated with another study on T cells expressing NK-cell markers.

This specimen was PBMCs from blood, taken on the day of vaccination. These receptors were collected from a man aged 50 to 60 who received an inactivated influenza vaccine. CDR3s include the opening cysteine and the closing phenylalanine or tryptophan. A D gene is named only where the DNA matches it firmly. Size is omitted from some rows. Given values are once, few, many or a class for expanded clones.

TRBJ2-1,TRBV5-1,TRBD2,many,CASSSPIRIRGLSYNEQFF,TGCGCCAGCAGCTCGCCTATACGGATCCGGGGACTATCTTACAATGAGCAGTTCTTC
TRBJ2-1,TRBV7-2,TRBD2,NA,CASRDSGAYNEQFF,TGTGCCAGCAGGGATAGCGGGGCCTACAATGAGCAGTTCTTC
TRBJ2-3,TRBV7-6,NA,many,CASSLAPLGGSGDTQYF,TGTGCCAGCAGCTTAGCTCCTCTAGGAGGAAGCGGTGATACGCAGTATTTT
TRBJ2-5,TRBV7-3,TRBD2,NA,CASSISGSQTKYF,TGTGCCAGCAGTATTAGCGGGAGTCAGACCAAGTACTTC
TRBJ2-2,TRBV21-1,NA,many,CASSKEGGRADGELFF,TGTGCCAGCAGCAAAGAAGGGGGGAGAGCAGACGGGGAGCTGTTTTTT
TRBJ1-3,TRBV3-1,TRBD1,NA,CASSQYRGPGNTIYF,TGTGCCAGCAGCCAATACAGGGGGCCTGGAAACACCATATATTTT
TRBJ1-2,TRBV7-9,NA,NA,CASSLGSGSHGYTF,TGTGCCAGCAGCTTAGGATCTGGGTCCCATGGCTACACCTTC
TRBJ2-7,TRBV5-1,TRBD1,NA,CASSLTYRGTYEQYF,TGCGCCAGCAGCTTGACGTACAGGGGAACCTACGAGCAGTACTTC
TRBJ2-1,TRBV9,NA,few,CASSPRGPINNEQFF,TGTGCCAGCAGCCCGAGAGGGCCTATCAACAATGAGCAGTTCTTC
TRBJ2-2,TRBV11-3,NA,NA,CASSYGGLQGTGELFF,TGTGCCAGCAGCTATGGGGGCCTACAGGGCACCGGGGAGCTGTTTTTT
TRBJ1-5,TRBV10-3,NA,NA,CAISPGIDQPQHF,TGTGCCATCTCCCCAGGTATTGATCAGCCCCAGCATTTT
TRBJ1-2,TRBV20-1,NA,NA,CSASSGTFDYTF,TGCAGTGCTAGTTCAGGGACATTTGACTACACCTTC
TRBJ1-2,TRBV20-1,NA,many,CSASWGGIYGYTF,TGCAGTGCTAGCTGGGGAGGAATCTATGGCTACACCTTC
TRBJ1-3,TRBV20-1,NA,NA,CSARDGRAAGNTIYF,TGCAGTGCTAGAGATGGGAGAGCAGCTGGAAACACCATATATTTT
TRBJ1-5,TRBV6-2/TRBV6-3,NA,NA,CASSSPGASSEPQHF,TGTGCCAGCAGTTCACCCGGGGCTTCATCGGAGCCCCAGCATTTT
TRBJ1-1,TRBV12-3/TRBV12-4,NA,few,CASSLGRSVPEAFF,TGTGCCAGCAGTTTGGGACGGTCTGTCCCCGAAGCTTTCTTT
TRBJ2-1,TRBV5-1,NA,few,CASNPARGNNEQFF,TGCGCCAGCAATCCAGCTAGGGGAAACAATGAGCAGTTCTTC
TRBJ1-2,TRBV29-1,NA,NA,CSVDFYGTGEYGYTF,TGCAGCGTTGACTTTTATGGGACGGGGGAATATGGCTACACCTTC
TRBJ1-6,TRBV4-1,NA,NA,CASSQERGANNSPLHF,TGCGCCAGCAGCCAAGAACGAGGAGCCAATAATTCACCCCTCCACTTT
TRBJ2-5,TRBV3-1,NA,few,CASSQGPLLQETQYF,TGTGCCAGCAGCCAAGGACCACTGTTACAAGAGACCCAGTACTTC
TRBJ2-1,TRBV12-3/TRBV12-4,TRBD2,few,CASSSSASGSYNEQFF,TGTGCCAGCAGTTCCTCGGCTAGCGGGAGCTACAATGAGCAGTTCTTC
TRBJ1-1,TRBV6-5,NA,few,CASSYSNTLGTEAFF,TGTGCCAGCAGTTACTCAAATACCTTGGGCACTGAAGCTTTCTTT
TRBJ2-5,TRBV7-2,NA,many,CASSLAVSPQETQYF,TGTGCCAGCAGCTTAGCGGTCAGCCCGCAAGAGACCCAGTACTTC
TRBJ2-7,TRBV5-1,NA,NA,CASSYGDSPREQYF,TGCGCCAGCAGCTATGGGGACTCCCCCCGGGAGCAGTACTTC
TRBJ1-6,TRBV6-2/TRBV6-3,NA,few,CAIRDSTYNSPLHF,TGTGCCATCCGGGATTCTACTTATAATTCACCCCTCCACTTT
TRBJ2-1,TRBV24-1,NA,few,CATSSYQTNEQFF,TGTGCCACCAGTTCATACCAGACCAATGAGCAGTTCTTC
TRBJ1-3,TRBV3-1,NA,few,CASSPNVGGNTIYF,TGTGCCAGCAGCCCCAACGTAGGAGGAAACACCATATATTTT
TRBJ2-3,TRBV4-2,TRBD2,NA,CASSQGTSGGGDTQYF,TGTGCCAGCAGCCAAGGGACTAGCGGGGGTGGAGATACGCAGTATTTT
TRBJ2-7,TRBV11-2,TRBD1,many,CASSTGQGYEQYF,TGTGCCAGCAGCACTGGACAGGGCTACGAGCAGTACTTC
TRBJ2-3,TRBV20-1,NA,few,CSPSCGPGTDTQYF,TGCAGTCCTAGCTGTGGGCCCGGCACAGATACGCAGTATTTT
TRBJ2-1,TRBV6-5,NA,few,CASSSPGPHNEQFF,TGTGCCAGCAGTTCCCCCGGACCTCACAATGAGCAGTTCTTC
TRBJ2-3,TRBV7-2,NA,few,CASSRWGGLTDTQYF,TGTGCCAGCAGCCGGTGGGGGGGGCTCACAGATACGCAGTATTTT
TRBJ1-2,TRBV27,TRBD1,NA,CASSEQTGGYGYTF,TGTGCCAGCAGCGAACAAACAGGGGGCTATGGCTACACCTTC
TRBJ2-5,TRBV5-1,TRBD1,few,CASSLSPGGRETQYF,TGCGCCAGCAGCTTGTCTCCAGGGGGCCGGGAGACCCAGTACTTC
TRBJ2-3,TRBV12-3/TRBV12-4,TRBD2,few,CASSSDQNRLAGNTQYF,TGTGCCAGCAGTTCAGACCAAAATCGACTAGCGGGAAATACGCAGTATTTT
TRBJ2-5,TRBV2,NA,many,CASNTGSGTQYF,TGTGCCAGCAACACCGGGAGTGGGACCCAGTACTTC
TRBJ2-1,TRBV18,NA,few,CASSPAVESSYNEQFF,TGTGCCAGCTCACCCGCGGTAGAGAGCTCCTACAATGAGCAGTTCTTC
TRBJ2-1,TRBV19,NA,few,CASTPVGYNEQFF,TGTGCGAGTACCCCCGTAGGTTACAATGAGCAGTTCTTC
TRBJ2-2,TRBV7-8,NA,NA,CASSSWTGRVSGELFF,TGTGCCAGCAGCTCTTGGACAGGGAGGGTTTCCGGGGAGCTGTTTTTT
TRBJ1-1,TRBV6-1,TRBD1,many,CASRDRGLNTEAFF,TGTGCCAGCAGGGATAGGGGGCTGAACACTGAAGCTTTCTTT
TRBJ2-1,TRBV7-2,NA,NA,CASSSTVVGEQFF,TGTGCCAGCAGCTCCACAGTTGTAGGTGAGCAGTTCTTC
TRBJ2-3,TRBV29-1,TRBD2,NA,CSVVRRREDGTQYF,TGCAGCGTGGTGAGAAGGCGGGAGGATGGTACGCAGTATTTT
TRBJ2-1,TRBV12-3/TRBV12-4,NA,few,CASSPLHAGQDEQFF,TGTGCCAGCAGTCCCCTTCACGCGGGGCAGGATGAGCAGTTCTTC